This T cell receptor (beta chain) was identified in a study of blood T cell repertoires in COVID-19. On the study more broadly: Acute and convalescent COVID-19 samples came from the United States, Italy and Spain. PBMCs, B-cell-depleted T cells, or T cells were the source of the cDNA or gDNA that made up the material.

The authors' processing: Cell counts per sample came from amplifying reference gene primers. TCRdb keeps only in-frame clones here, not all; method: immunoSEQ multiplex PCR. The V and J calls and clone size were taken over from that table, and D and trimming were inferred from the DNA. The table shows about 190,000 clones, with 70% to 85% occurring only once. This CDR3 comprises 15 residues. Trimming removed 0 bases from V and 9 bases from J, with 13 bases in between. The germline V gene encodes CDR1 SGHRS and CDR2 YFSETQ. This TCR was recovered from a man aged 45-65 years who had recovered from COVID-19. The genes are TRBV5-1 and TRBJ1-6, with no clear D. The sequencing input was peripheral blood. CDR3 loop: CASSLDAANSSPLHF. The CDR3 DNA reads TGCGCCAGCAGCTTGGATGCGGCTAATAGTTCACCCCTCCACTTT.